This is a list of T cell receptor beta chains from one sample in a study of blood T cell repertoires in COVID-19. Clones were sequenced by immunoSEQ multiplex PCR, and TCRdb holds only the in-frame ones, with some missing. The sample has roughly 83,000 clones, around 86% seen once. The sample comprised peripheral blood. Every receptor here comes from a man older than 75 with active or convalescent COVID-19. The CDR3 runs from the conserved cysteine through the conserved F or W. Fields, in order: J gene, D gene, V gene, clone size, CDR3 protein, CDR3 DNA. A D gene is named only where the DNA matches it firmly. The size entry is marked missing in some rows and otherwise reads once, few, many or a size class.

j_gene: TRBJ1-3; d_gene: NA; v_gene: TRBV19; abundance: NA; CDR3aa: CASSTDRIPSGNTIYF; CDR3nt: TGTGCCAGTAGTACCGACAGGATCCCCTCTGGAAACACCATATATTTT
j_gene: TRBJ2-2; d_gene: TRBD1; v_gene: TRBV7-2; abundance: NA; CDR3aa: CASSKRQGADTGELFF; CDR3nt: TGTGCCAGCAGCAAAAGACAGGGGGCGGATACCGGGGAGCTGTTTTTT
j_gene: TRBJ2-5; d_gene: NA; v_gene: TRBV15; abundance: NA; CDR3aa: CATSVPGDARETQYF; CDR3nt: TGTGCCACCAGCGTTCCAGGGGACGCAAGGGAGACCCAGTACTTC
j_gene: TRBJ2-1; d_gene: TRBD2; v_gene: TRBV19; abundance: NA; CDR3aa: CASSPGTSGSPFF; CDR3nt: TGTGCCAGTAGCCCGGGGACTAGCGGGAGCCCGTTCTTC
j_gene: TRBJ1-6; d_gene: NA; v_gene: TRBV28; abundance: NA; CDR3aa: CASSPPAPSIDSPLHF; CDR3nt: TGTGCCAGCAGTCCCCCCGCGCCGTCAATTGATTCACCCCTCCACTTT
j_gene: TRBJ1-2; d_gene: NA; v_gene: TRBV10-1; abundance: NA; CDR3aa: CASSDQTDHRDYGYTF; CDR3nt: TGCGCCAGCAGTGACCAGACCGACCACCGGGACTATGGCTACACCTTC
j_gene: TRBJ1-1; d_gene: NA; v_gene: TRBV5-6; abundance: NA; CDR3aa: CASSHNRQWNTEAFF; CDR3nt: TGTGCCAGCAGCCATAACCGACAGTGGAACACTGAAGCTTTCTTT
j_gene: TRBJ1-2; d_gene: NA; v_gene: TRBV28; abundance: NA; CDR3aa: CASSKTPGGASVGYTF; CDR3nt: TGTGCCAGCAGCAAGACACCAGGAGGGGCCTCTGTTGGCTACACCTTC
j_gene: TRBJ1-6; d_gene: NA; v_gene: TRBV6-5; abundance: once; CDR3aa: CASSYRPQADNSPLHF; CDR3nt: TGTGCCAGCAGTTACAGGCCACAGGCTGATAATTCACCCCTCCACTTT
j_gene: TRBJ2-6; d_gene: TRBD1; v_gene: TRBV15; abundance: NA; CDR3aa: CATSRDSDRGRSSGANVLTF; CDR3nt: TGTGCCACCAGCAGAGACTCGGACAGGGGGCGATCCTCTGGGGCCAACGTCCTGACTTTC
j_gene: TRBJ1-1; d_gene: TRBD1; v_gene: TRBV19; abundance: NA; CDR3aa: CASSVGTGRANTEAFF; CDR3nt: TGTGCCAGTAGTGTCGGGACAGGGAGGGCCAACACTGAAGCTTTCTTT
j_gene: TRBJ2-2; d_gene: TRBD2; v_gene: TRBV6-6; abundance: NA; CDR3aa: CASSRMSAGGKTGELFF; CDR3nt: TGTGCCAGCAGCCGAATGTCAGCGGGGGGAAAAACCGGGGAGCTGTTTTTT
j_gene: TRBJ2-1; d_gene: TRBD2; v_gene: TRBV7-3; abundance: NA; CDR3aa: CASSPGLAGVNEQFF; CDR3nt: TGTGCCAGCAGCCCGGGACTAGCGGGTGTCAATGAGCAGTTCTTC
j_gene: TRBJ1-5; d_gene: NA; v_gene: TRBV19; abundance: NA; CDR3aa: CASSLRGSSNQPQHF; CDR3nt: TGTGCCAGTAGTCTCCGCGGGTCCAGCAATCAGCCCCAGCATTTT
j_gene: TRBJ1-2; d_gene: TRBD1; v_gene: TRBV5-4; abundance: NA; CDR3aa: CASSSGGTAYGYTF; CDR3nt: TGTGCCAGCAGCTCAGGGGGGACAGCCTATGGCTACACCTTC
j_gene: TRBJ1-4; d_gene: TRBD1; v_gene: TRBV12-3/TRBV12-4; abundance: NA; CDR3aa: CASSSGTVEKLFF; CDR3nt: TGTGCCAGCAGTTCGGGGACAGTTGAAAAACTGTTTTTT
j_gene: TRBJ2-5; d_gene: NA; v_gene: TRBV7-2; abundance: NA; CDR3aa: CASSPQAGQYFETQYF; CDR3nt: TGTGCCAGCAGCCCCCAGGCGGGACAGTATTTCGAGACCCAGTACTTC
j_gene: TRBJ2-5; d_gene: NA; v_gene: TRBV10-1; abundance: NA; CDR3aa: CASSEQDKTETQYF; CDR3nt: TGCGCCAGCAGTGAACAGGACAAAACGGAGACCCAGTACTTC
j_gene: TRBJ2-1; d_gene: NA; v_gene: TRBV14; abundance: NA; CDR3aa: CASGPSWGEWVDEQFF; CDR3nt: TGTGCCAGCGGGCCTTCTTGGGGGGAGTGGGTTGATGAGCAGTTCTTC
j_gene: TRBJ1-1; d_gene: NA; v_gene: TRBV7-8; abundance: NA; CDR3aa: CASSEGFPILNTEAFF; CDR3nt: TGTGCCAGCAGCGAGGGATTTCCAATCCTGAACACTGAAGCTTTCTTT
j_gene: TRBJ1-5; d_gene: NA; v_gene: TRBV6-6; abundance: NA; CDR3aa: CASSEHWGGQPQHF; CDR3nt: TGTGCCAGCAGTGAGCACTGGGGCGGTCAGCCCCAGCATTTT
j_gene: TRBJ1-1; d_gene: TRBD1; v_gene: TRBV28; abundance: NA; CDR3aa: CASSYRGYTEAFF; CDR3nt: TGTGCCAGCAGTTACAGGGGTTACACTGAAGCTTTCTTT
j_gene: TRBJ2-1; d_gene: NA; v_gene: TRBV5-4; abundance: NA; CDR3aa: CASSLTGNNEQFF; CDR3nt: TGTGCCAGCAGCTTGACCGGGAACAATGAGCAGTTCTTC
j_gene: TRBJ1-4; d_gene: TRBD1; v_gene: TRBV5-1; abundance: NA; CDR3aa: CASSLAQGDEKLFF; CDR3nt: TGCGCCAGCAGCTTGGCCCAGGGGGATGAAAAACTGTTTTTT
j_gene: TRBJ2-3; d_gene: NA; v_gene: TRBV7-3; abundance: NA; CDR3aa: CASSPGGPSTDTQYF; CDR3nt: TGTGCCAGCAGCCCCGGGGGGCCCTCCACAGATACGCAGTATTTT
j_gene: TRBJ2-1; d_gene: TRBD2; v_gene: TRBV7-3; abundance: NA; CDR3aa: CASSKTSGRISEQFF; CDR3nt: TGTGCCAGCAGCAAGACTAGCGGGCGCATTTCGGAGCAGTTCTTC
j_gene: TRBJ2-1; d_gene: TRBD1; v_gene: TRBV7-9; abundance: once; CDR3aa: CASMFRDRGVVGYNEQFF; CDR3nt: TGTGCCAGCATGTTCCGGGACAGGGGGGTGGTGGGGTACAATGAGCAGTTCTTC
j_gene: TRBJ1-4; d_gene: NA; v_gene: TRBV21-1; abundance: once; CDR3aa: CASSKSWGLREKLFF; CDR3nt: TGTGCCAGCAGCAAATCGTGGGGGCTGAGGGAAAAACTGTTTTTT
j_gene: TRBJ2-5; d_gene: NA; v_gene: TRBV12-3/TRBV12-4; abundance: NA; CDR3aa: CASSFGQAETQYF; CDR3nt: TGTGCCAGCAGTTTTGGGCAGGCAGAGACCCAGTACTTC
j_gene: TRBJ1-1; d_gene: NA; v_gene: TRBV28; abundance: NA; CDR3aa: CASSLEVNTEAFF; CDR3nt: TGTGCCAGCAGTTTGGAGGTGAACACTGAAGCTTTCTTT